Included here is one T cell receptor (beta chain) sequence, with context. The antigen is unknown. Assay used: immunoSEQ multiplex PCR; TCRdb lists only in-frame clones, some missing. The table lists tens of thousands of clones, about 77% of them singletons. The entry originates in a study of vaccination effects on CD4 cells after COVID-19. Whole-study context: Two-dose BNT162b2 or mRNA-1273 vaccination was given to participants.

Study findings and constraints: Newly vaccine-induced clones made up most of the convalescents' post-vaccine spike-reactive clones.

The V gene lost 1 base and the J gene lost 7 bases, with 16 bases spanning the gap. The CDR3 has 15 residues. Per the germline V gene, CDR1 is LGHNT and CDR2 is FRNRAP. Antigen-specific CD4+ T cells were first expanded with viral peptide pools by the ViraFEST assay and only then sequenced. The culture ran for roughly ten days before CD4+ T cells were isolated. Infection with SARS-CoV-2 occurred in the person between March and December 2020, and PCR confirmed it. Cultures of around 2.2 million PBMC per well contained about 11 IU/ml IL-2 plus 10 ug/ml peptides. Cultures received IL-2 medium that replaced half the medium on days 3 and 7.

Sequenced material: CD4+ T cells from PBMCs cultured with HIV peptides, taken before COVID-19 vaccination. Subset in this sample: HIV-1 Nef peptide pool negative control/reference culture. The genes are TRBV12-5 and TRBJ1-1; D may be TRBD1 (6 bases). This TCR was recovered from a human donor who had a prior SARS-CoV-2 infection. The DNA of the CDR3 is TGTGCTAGTGGTTTGGGTGCCTCCGGGGGCGGTGAAGCTTTCTTT. Translation: CASGLGASGGGEAFF.